A single TCR beta chain is shown here with its context. Antigen: not known. The germline CDR1 and CDR2 sequences are SEHNR and FQNEAQ (reference sequence). The CDR3 spans 15 residues. J lost 0 bases, V lost 8 bases, and 3 bases had no gene match. The data derive from a study of cytomegalovirus exposure and HLA in healthy donors. Study observations and caveats: The authors enumerated roughly 180 TCR beta chains as linked to cytomegalovirus. Testing in vitro showed a few CMV-associated chains specific for CMV antigens. Usually a TCR sequence was rare, but some public TCRs were found in many donors. It was reportedly the case that the classifier diagnosed cytomegalovirus status with high specificity and sensitivity.

Data came from immunoSEQ multiplex PCR; TCRdb stores just in-frame clones and leaves some out. The sample lists some 120,000 clones, about 94% occurring once. The rearrangement uses TRBV7-9 and TRBJ2-6; 8 nucleotides match TRBD1. This sequence was found in a woman aged 18-29 years in good health and CMV-seronegative. What was sequenced was PBMCs. This CDR3 reads CASDTGGSGANVLTF. The CDR3 bases are TGTGCCAGCGATACAGGGGGCTCTGGGGCCAACGTCCTGACTTTC.